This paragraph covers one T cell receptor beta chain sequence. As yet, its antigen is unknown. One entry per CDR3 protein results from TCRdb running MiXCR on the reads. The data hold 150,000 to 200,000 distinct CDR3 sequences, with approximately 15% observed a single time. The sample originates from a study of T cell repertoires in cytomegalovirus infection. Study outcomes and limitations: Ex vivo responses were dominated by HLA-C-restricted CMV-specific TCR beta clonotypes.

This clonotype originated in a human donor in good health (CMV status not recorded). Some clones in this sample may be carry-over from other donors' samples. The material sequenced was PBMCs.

CDR3 coding DNA: TGTGCCAGCAGTTACTCGACCAGGAGTAGCAATCAGCCCCAGCATTTT. It translates to CASSYSTRSSNQPQHF. The rearrangement links TRBV6-2 or TRBV6-3 to TRBJ1-5; no reliable D call. With 0 bases removed from V and 0 bases from J, the gap between germline ends came to 9 bases. The germline gives CDR1 MNHEY, CDR2 SVGEGT. CDR3 length: 16 amino acids.